A selection of T cell receptor beta chains follows, all from one sample in a study of human T cells and chemical hapten exposure. TCRdb recomputed calls from the RACE reads with MiXCR, one row per CDR3 protein. The profile shows some 38,000 distinct CDR3 sequences, 7.6% of them singletons. This specimen was whole blood, taken in connection with sensitization to the hapten diphenylcyclopropenone (DPC). The receptors derive from a woman in her 50s with alopecia areata. Some clones in this sample may be carry-over from other donors' samples. Each CDR3 is given with its conserved first and last residue. D genes are given only for firm matches. Rows may omit the clone size; those that give it use once, few, many or a size class.

j_call	d_call	v_call	clone_size	cdr3_aa	cdr3_nt
TRBJ2-1	.	TRBV24-1	.	CATSDLAGRPYNEQFF	TGTGCCACCAGTGATTTGGCGGGAAGACCCTACAATGAGCAGTTCTTC
TRBJ2-7	TRBD1	TRBV27	many	CASSAGDRSTYEQYF	TGTGCCAGCAGTGCCGGGGACAGGAGTACCTACGAGCAGTACTTC
TRBJ1-2	TRBD1	TRBV29-1	.	CSASAGGDYGYTF	TGCAGCGCTTCGGCAGGGGGCGACTATGGCTACACCTTC
TRBJ2-1	TRBD2	TRBV7-8	many	CASRFTVAGTNEQFF	TGTGCCAGCAGGTTTACTGTAGCGGGAACAAATGAGCAGTTCTTC
TRBJ1-5	TRBD1	TRBV4-1	few	CASSKTGVNQPQHF	TGCGCCAGCAGCAAGACAGGGGTCAATCAGCCCCAGCATTTT
TRBJ2-2	TRBD1	TRBV7-6	few	CASSSRTGISTGELFF	TGTGCCAGCAGCTCTCGGACAGGAATCAGCACCGGGGAGCTGTTTTTT
TRBJ2-7	.	TRBV28	.	CASSPQPYEQYF	TGTGCCAGCAGTCCCCAGCCCTACGAGCAGTACTTC
TRBJ2-1	TRBD2	TRBV20-1	many	CSARAGTSGYNEQFF	TGCAGTGCTCGTGCCGGGACTAGCGGTTACAATGAGCAGTTCTTC
TRBJ1-1	TRBD1	TRBV20-1	.	CSASTGTGFMNTEAFF	TGCAGTGCATCCACCGGGACAGGATTTATGAACACTGAAGCTTTCTTT
TRBJ2-1	.	TRBV5-1	few	CASSLEVVGNEQFF	TGCGCCAGCAGCTTGGAAGTAGTTGGCAATGAGCAGTTCTTC
TRBJ2-7	.	TRBV28	many	CASSLLNGVGEQYF	TGTGCCAGCAGTTTGCTGAACGGGGTAGGCGAGCAGTACTTC
TRBJ2-1	.	TRBV9	.	CASSVDSGEQFF	TGTGCCAGCAGCGTAGATAGTGGTGAGCAGTTCTTC
TRBJ2-1	.	TRBV18	many	CASSRTISSYNEQFF	TGTGCCAGCTCACGAACTATCTCCTCCTACAATGAGCAGTTCTTC
TRBJ2-7	.	TRBV10-1	many	CASSEKVSPYEQYF	TGCGCCAGCAGTGAGAAGGTATCCCCCTACGAGCAGTACTTC
TRBJ2-4	TRBD1	TRBV28	many	CASSPWTGWAKNIQYF	TGTGCCAGCAGTCCGTGGACAGGGTGGGCCAAAAACATTCAGTACTTC
TRBJ2-3	TRBD2	TRBV2	many	CASSGLAATDTQYF	TGTGCCAGTTCGGGACTAGCGGCCACAGATACGCAGTATTTT
TRBJ2-3	TRBD2	TRBV29-1	medium-sized	CSVEDARLAGADTQYF	TGCAGCGTTGAAGATGCTAGACTAGCGGGAGCAGATACGCAGTATTTT
TRBJ2-2	TRBD2	TRBV2	many	CASSSTSGNTGELFF	TGTGCCAGCAGTTCGACTAGCGGGAACACCGGGGAGCTGTTTTTT
TRBJ2-4	TRBD1	TRBV11-2	.	CASSLVTGDQAKNIQYF	TGTGCCAGCAGCTTAGTGACAGGGGACCAGGCCAAAAACATTCAGTACTTC
TRBJ2-7	.	TRBV18	many	CASSRTEFEQYF	TGTGCCAGCTCACGGACGGAATTCGAGCAGTACTTC
TRBJ2-7	.	TRBV6-6	few	CASSYTRPGQRATEQYF	TGTGCCAGCAGTTACACGCGACCGGGCCAGCGGGCCACCGAGCAGTACTTC
TRBJ1-1	.	TRBV4-2	many	CASSQDQGSTEAFF	TGTGCCAGCAGCCAAGATCAGGGGAGCACTGAAGCTTTCTTT
TRBJ2-3	.	TRBV4-3	.	CASSRSQGPYADTQYF	TGCGCCAGCAGCCGATCGCAGGGGCCCTATGCAGATACGCAGTATTTT
TRBJ2-1	.	TRBV10-2	many	CASSGRRDNEQFF	TGCGCCAGCAGTGGCAGACGGGACAATGAGCAGTTCTTC
TRBJ2-1	TRBD2	TRBV29-1	many	CSVFLAGVIYEQFF	TGCAGCGTCTTCCTAGCGGGAGTCATCTATGAGCAGTTCTTC
TRBJ2-3	TRBD2	TRBV6-4	many	CASSDSAGGPDTQYF	TGTGCCAGCAGTGACTCTGCGGGAGGGCCTGATACGCAGTATTTT
TRBJ1-2	.	TRBV28	.	CASSLRAPNYGYTF	TGTGCCAGCAGTTTACGGGCCCCTAACTATGGCTACACCTTC
TRBJ2-6	.	TRBV28	.	CASRFGVAGANVLTF	TGTGCCAGCAGGTTCGGAGTAGCCGGGGCCAACGTCCTGACTTTC
TRBJ2-6	.	TRBV9	many	CASSPDPNHKPSGANVLTF	TGTGCCAGCAGCCCCGACCCCAACCACAAGCCCTCTGGGGCCAACGTCCTGACTTTC
TRBJ1-6	.	TRBV7-2	few	CASSPDPGSPLHF	TGTGCCAGCAGCCCCGACCCAGGCTCACCCCTCCACTTT
TRBJ1-5	TRBD1	TRBV5-5	many	CASSLTGGMNNNQPQHF	TGTGCCAGCAGCTTGACAGGGGGGATGAACAACAATCAGCCCCAGCATTTT
TRBJ1-1	.	TRBV6-6	.	CATRYPNTEAFF	TGTGCAACCAGGTATCCTAACACTGAAGCTTTCTTT
TRBJ2-2	.	TRBV19	.	CASSVQGVNTGELFF	TGTGCCAGTAGTGTACAGGGAGTGAACACCGGGGAGCTGTTTTTT
TRBJ2-3	.	TRBV2	.	CASGRPSGAGGDTQYF	TGTGCCAGCGGAAGGCCTTCCGGAGCTGGAGGAGATACGCAGTATTTT